The clone carrying this TCR beta chain was seen repeatedly, ten times or more. TCRdb re-analyzed the PCR reads using MiXCR. The data hold tens of thousands of clones, with around 20% observed a single time. The V gene's germline CDR1 is MNHNS and CDR2 SASEGT. The ends lost 6 bases at V and 7 bases at J; junction bases unmatched: 8. CDR3 length equals 16 residues. The sample comes from a study of metastatic and nonmetastatic thyroid tumors. Every patient was untreated before thyroid surgery. Sequencing input: blood. This chain connects TRBV6-1 to TRBJ2-1, with TRBD2 identical over 14 bases. This receptor was taken from a female donor with papillary thyroid cancer or a benign thyroid nodule (not recorded which). Some clones in this sample may be carry-over from other donors' samples. The CDR3 DNA sequence: TGTGCCAGCAGGAGACTCCGACTAGCGGGAGGGAATGAGCAGTTCTTC. It specifies CASRRLRLAGGNEQFF.